Listed below are T cell receptor beta chains from one sample, sequenced in a study of shared clonotypes between healthy human individuals. Sequencing used immunoSEQ multiplex PCR; TCRdb keeps in-frame clones, though not all of them. Of about 2.3 million clones detected, around 92% appear once; the ten largest clones hold more than 0.35%. The material sequenced was naive CD4+ T cells from PBMCs. The receptors were gathered from a man aged 18 to 29 in good health. Some clones in this sample may be carry-over from other donors' samples. The CDR3 runs from the conserved cysteine through the conserved F or W. A D gene is named only where the DNA matches it firmly. The size entry is marked missing in some rows and otherwise reads once, few, many or a size class.

d_call	v_call	clone_size	j_call	cdr3_nt	cdr3_aa
-	TRBV7-9	-	TRBJ2-7	TGTGCCAGCAGCTTCGGCGGCTCCTACGAGCAGTACTTC	CASSFGGSYEQYF
TRBD1	TRBV5-8	-	TRBJ1-2	TGTGCCAGCAGCCTACCCGGGACAGGGGCTAACTATGGCTACACCTTC	CASSLPGTGANYGYTF
TRBD1	TRBV7-2	-	TRBJ2-5	TGTGCCAGCACCGGGACAGCACAAGAGACCCAGTACTTC	CASTGTAQETQYF
-	TRBV29-1	once	TRBJ2-3	TGCAGCGTTACCAAAGACGGGAAAAGGGCAGATACGCAGTATTTT	CSVTKDGKRADTQYF
-	TRBV7-3	-	TRBJ2-2	TGTGCCAGCAGCAAAGATCCGGCTGGGAACACCGGGGAGCTGTTTTTT	CASSKDPAGNTGELFF
TRBD1	TRBV6-5	-	TRBJ1-5	TGTGCCAGCAGCCTTACCGACAGGGATCAGCCCCAGCATTTT	CASSLTDRDQPQHF
-	TRBV20-1	-	TRBJ2-7	TGCAGCGTCCGAGATCTCCACGAGCAGTACTTC	CSVRDLHEQYF
-	TRBV10-1	-	TRBJ1-1	TGCGCCAGCAGAGGAACAGAAAACACTGAAGCTTTCTTT	CASRGTENTEAFF
-	TRBV6-6	-	TRBJ1-3	TGTGCCAGCAGGTCCGAGAGATCCACCATATATTTT	CASRSERSTIYF
TRBD1	TRBV29-1	-	TRBJ2-5	TGCAGCGTATCGGGACAGGCCCAAGAGACCCAGTACTTC	CSVSGQAQETQYF
-	TRBV6-5	-	TRBJ1-2	TGTGCCAGCAGACGGGACGGCCCCTATGGCTACACCTTC	CASRRDGPYGYTF
-	TRBV6-5	-	TRBJ2-7	TGTGCCAGCAGTTCATTAAGCTCCTACGAGCAGTACTTC	CASSSLSSYEQYF
TRBD1	TRBV28	-	TRBJ2-7	TGTGCCAGCACGAAGCCGGGACAGGTAAACGAGCAGTACTTC	CASTKPGQVNEQYF
-	TRBV7-2	-	TRBJ1-2	TGTGCCAGCAGCCGGCGAGACAGCTTAGATGGCTACACCTTC	CASSRRDSLDGYTF
-	TRBV5-1	-	TRBJ2-5	TGCGCCAGCAGCTTGGAGCCGGCTCGGGGGACCCAGTACTTC	CASSLEPARGTQYF
TRBD1	TRBV9	-	TRBJ2-5	TGTGCCAGCAGCCGACGGACAGGGATGGAGACCCAGTACTTC	CASSRRTGMETQYF
-	TRBV7-9	-	TRBJ2-5	TGTGCCAGCAGCGACACGAGGGGGGCTGGCGAGACCCAGTACTTC	CASSDTRGAGETQYF